This T cell receptor (beta chain) was obtained from a study of T-cell memory formation after mild COVID-19. TCR alpha and TCR beta cDNA libraries with sample barcodes and UMIs came from 5'RACE using constant-segment primers. Each CDR3 protein gets one entry after TCRdb re-called the 5' RACE reads with MiXCR. Of some 350,000 distinct CDR3 sequences in the sample, more than 15% were seen once. In germline, CDR1 is DFQATT, CDR2 SNEGSKA (reference sequence). This CDR3 region has 11 residues. Trimming removed 6 bases from V and 8 bases from J, with 13 bases in between. The sample holds a few counts of this clonotype. The antigen remains unidentified. Points from the study as a whole: CD4/CD8 balance characterized clones contracting day 15 to 85, and CD4+ skew characterized later expanders. Contracting CD4+ clones sat mainly in CM and EM; CD8+ in EMRA. Researchers found some responding clones in pre-infection memory, a sign that cross-reactive memory joined.

The receptor was derived from a man aged 18 to 35 who had mild COVID-19 (a few samples of this study predate the infection). Cell type and time point are not known. What was sequenced was PBMCs or a T cell subset sorted from them (not recorded which). V gene TRBV20-1 combines with J gene TRBJ1-1, with D maybe TRBD1 (5 bases). The CDR3 loop is CSARDQGEAFF. CDR3 bases: TGCAGTGCCAGGGATCAGGGAGAAGCTTTCTTT.